Each of the 18 T cell receptor beta chains below was sequenced from the same sample in a study of blood T cell repertoires in COVID-19. Libraries were prepared by immunoSEQ multiplex PCR; TCRdb keeps only in-frame clonotypes and omits some of them. This sample yields about 190,000 clones, of which 90% are seen a single time; 0.62% belongs to the top ten. Sequences were obtained from peripheral blood. Receptor source: a man between 45 and 60 years old with acute or convalescent COVID-19.

V and J are TRBV10-3 and TRBJ2-1; D is possibly TRBD2 (6 bases). CDR3 length: 14 amino acids. CDR1 is ENHRY, CDR2 SYGVKD, per germline. Deletions cut 6 bases from V and 5 bases from J, with 14 bases between. CDR3 sequence reads: CAIRNLGEDNEQFF. The CDR3 DNA reads as TGTGCCATCAGGAATTTGGGGGAGGACAATGAGCAGTTCTTC.

The chain couples TRBV19 to TRBJ1-2; D ambiguous. The CDR3 has 14 residues. CDR1 is LNHDA, CDR2 SQIVND, per germline (reference sequence). Trimming pared 3 bases from V and 8 bases from J, leaving 16 bases between. The chain's CDR3 is CASSIPGGPRGYTF. For the CDR3, the DNA is TGTGCCAGTAGTATTCCTGGAGGGCCTCGGGGCTACACCTTC.

This chain connects TRBV6-2 or TRBV6-3 to TRBJ1-2, with D perhaps matching TRBD1 (5 bases). Trimming removed 2 bases at V and 3 bases at J, with 7 bases between. Looked up from germline, CDR1 is MNHEY and CDR2 is SVGEGT. This CDR3 region has 13 residues. The CDR3 protein is CASSYGAHYGYTF. The CDR3 DNA reads as TGTGCCAGCAGTTACGGGGCACACTATGGCTACACCTTC.

The CDR3 bases are TGTGCCAGCAGCTTAGCTAATATACAGGGGGATAATTCACCCCTCCACTTT. It translates to CASSLANIQGDNSPLHF. The chain recombines TRBV13 with TRBJ1-6, with 8 bases aligning to TRBD1. CDR1 and CDR2 (germline): PRHDT, FYEKMQ (reference sequence). Losses at the gene ends were 1 base for V and 5 bases for J; bases not matched to a gene: 7. The CDR3 loop spans 17 amino acids.

The rearrangement uses TRBV29-1 and TRBJ2-6; D might be TRBD2 (6 bases). This CDR3 contains 16 residues. Germline CDR1 reads SQVTM; CDR2 reads ANQGSEA. Trimming shortened V by 6 bases and J by 0 bases, and 15 bases separated the two germline ends. The CDR3 reads CSVKGTLGSGANVLTF. For the CDR3, the DNA is TGCAGCGTCAAGGGGACTTTAGGCTCTGGGGCCAACGTCCTGACTTTC.

The V gene is TRBV15, the J gene TRBJ1-4, with D perhaps TRBD1 (6 bases). The V and J ends lost 3 bases and 3 bases respectively, with 11 bases between them. This CDR3 region has 15 residues. Germline values: CDR1 LNHNV, CDR2 YYDKDF (reference sequence). The CDR3 DNA follows: TGTGCCACCAGCAGCTACAGGGCACCTAATGAAAAACTGTTTTTT. Its protein is CATSSYRAPNEKLFF.

The chain uses TRBV7-8 and TRBJ1-5; a possible D gene is TRBD1 (5 bases). The CDR3 loop spans 13 amino acids. Between the trimmed V and J ends, which lost 5 bases and 4 bases, there was a span of 9 bases. In germline, CDR1 is SGHVS, CDR2 FQNEAQ. The CDR3 DNA follows: TGTGCCAGCAGCCGGACACATAATCAGCCCCAGCATTTT. Translating it yields CASSRTHNQPQHF.

V usage is TRBV7-2 and J usage is TRBJ2-2; 8 bases are shared with TRBD2. CDR1 and CDR2 (germline): SGHTA, FQGNSA. The CDR3 consists of 16 residues. Losses at the gene ends were 6 bases for V and 5 bases for J; bases not matched to a gene: 11. CDR3 sequence (DNA): TGTGCCAGCAGACCCCCGGGACTAGAAAAAACCGGGGAGCTGTTTTTT. Translation: CASRPPGLEKTGELFF.

The chain links TRBV6-5 to TRBJ1-1, with D possibly TRBD1 on 6 matching bases. Germline V CDR1 and CDR2: MNHEY, SVGAGI. The length of the CDR3 is 14 residues. V dropped 2 bases and J dropped 5 bases, with 12 bases sitting between them. The CDR3 protein is CASSYTPGETEAFF. The DNA for the CDR3 is TGTGCCAGCAGTTACACCCCAGGGGAAACTGAAGCTTTCTTT.

The V call is TRBV27, the J call TRBJ1-2; 7 bases align to TRBD1. Germline V gene sequence: CDR1 MNHEY, CDR2 SMNVEV (reference sequence). V dropped 0 bases and J dropped 2; count of bases not matched to a gene: 3. The CDR3 contains 15 residues. CDR3 amino acids: CASSLSPGQNYGYTF. CDR3 nucleotides: TGTGCCAGCAGTTTATCCCCGGGACAGAACTATGGCTACACCTTC.

V and J are TRBV4-1 and TRBJ2-3, with a tentative D call TRBD1 (5 bases). CDR1 is MGHRA and CDR2 is YSYEKL in the germline V gene. The CDR3 is 16 amino acids. The V gene lost 0 bases and the J gene lost 1 base, with 11 bases spanning the gap. CDR3 loop: CASSQDQGRGTDTQYF. DNA for the CDR3: TGCGCCAGCAGCCAAGATCAGGGTAGAGGCACAGATACGCAGTATTTT.

V is TRBV10-3 and J is TRBJ2-7, with a tentative D call TRBD2 (6 bases). Trimming left V 3 bases short and J 4 bases short, with 16 bases between. Per the germline V gene, CDR1 is ENHRY and CDR2 is SYGVKD. This CDR3 comprises 15 residues. The chain's CDR3 is CAISDYGGKEYEQYF. DNA for the CDR3: TGTGCCATCAGTGACTATGGGGGGAAGGAGTACGAGCAGTACTTC.

This chain joins TRBV27 and TRBJ1-2, with 10 bases fitting TRBD1. Losses at the gene ends were 7 bases for V and 5 bases for J; bases not matched to a gene: 4. The CDR3 totals 13 residues. CDR1 is MNHEY and CDR2 is SMNVEV in the germline V gene (reference sequence). The CDR3 loop reads CASTRTGGYGYTF. The CDR3 nucleotides are TGTGCCAGCACCCGGACAGGGGGGTATGGCTACACCTTC.

The rearrangement joins TRBV27 to TRBJ2-3; D gene ambiguous. The germline V gene has CDR1 MNHEY and CDR2 SMNVEV (reference sequence). This CDR3 has 14 residues. Trimming took off 4 bases at V and 0 bases at J, with 8 bases between the two ends. CDR3 amino acids: CASSWASSTDTQYF. CDR3 DNA: TGTGCCAGCAGTTGGGCCTCTAGCACAGATACGCAGTATTTT.

The chain has TRBV10-3 and TRBJ1-5, with unresolved D. From germline, CDR1 is ENHRY and CDR2 SYGVKD. The CDR3 loop spans 16 amino acids. V gave up 2 bases and J gave up 2 bases, with 13 bases separating them. CDR3: CAISETSRVGNQPQHF. The DNA of the CDR3 is TGTGCCATCAGTGAGACTTCCCGAGTGGGCAATCAGCCCCAGCATTTT.

The chain combines TRBV9 with TRBJ1-2; a weak D match, TRBD1 (6 bases). CDR1 is SGDLS and CDR2 is YYNGEE in the germline V gene. The V end lost 0 bases, the J end lost 7 bases, and 10 bases lay between the germline ends. There are 13 residues in the CDR3. The CDR3 sequence: CASSVGTEGGYTF. The DNA for the CDR3 is TGTGCCAGCAGCGTAGGGACAGAGGGTGGCTACACCTTC.

The J gene is TRBJ2-6, the V gene TRBV5-6; the match to TRBD1 covers 9 bases. CDR3 length: 18 residues. The germline CDR1 and CDR2 sequences are SGHDT and YYEEEE. J gave up 0 bases and V 2 bases, and 6 bases lay outside the gene matches. The CDR3 protein is CASSFAGQGSSGANVLTF. Written as DNA, the CDR3 is TGTGCCAGCAGCTTTGCCGGACAGGGGTCCTCTGGGGCCAACGTCCTGACTTTC. Drawing the rest from reference TRBV5-6 and TRBJ2-6, the complete variable domain is DAGVTQSPTHLIKTRGQQVTLRCSPKSGHDTVSWYQQALGQGPQFIFQYYEEEERQRGNFPDRFSGHQFPNYSSELNVNALLLGDSALYLCASSFAGQGSSGANVLTFGAGSRLTVL.

The chain is built from TRBV11-1 and TRBJ2-7; TRBD2 aligns across 9 bases. CDR1 and CDR2 (germline): SGHAT, FQDESV (reference sequence). J lost 5 bases, V lost 5 bases, and 13 bases had no gene match. The CDR3 covers 16 residues. The CDR3 loop is CASSPPPGTSRHEQYF. In nucleotides, the CDR3 is TGTGCCAGCAGCCCCCCTCCCGGGACTAGCCGCCACGAGCAGTACTTC. The full variable domain, in which reference TRBV11-1 and TRBJ2-7 provide the parts outside the CDR3, is EAEVAQSPRYKITEKSQAVAFWCDPISGHATLYWYRQILGQGPELLVQFQDESVVDDSQLPKDRFSAERLKGVDSTLKIQPAELGDSAMYLCASSPPPGTSRHEQYFGPGTRLTVT.